One sample yielded the 25 T cell receptor beta chains listed below, sequenced in a study of blood T cells in healthy people across ages. For the second PCR, which ran for roughly 7 to 11 cycles, a sample-barcoded 5' primer and a J-beta primer mix were used. MiXCR, run by TCRdb on the 5' RACE reads, gives a single entry per CDR3 protein. The repertoire holds 1.5 million or so distinct CDR3 sequences, with about 43% as singletons. Sample: blood. The receptors shown here come from a woman under 30 in good health.

Only a few counts were recorded for this clonotype. J is TRBJ2-7 and V is TRBV5-5, with a possible D match to TRBD2 (5 bases). V shed 0 bases and J shed 3 bases, with 25 bases lying between them. The CDR3 runs to 19 residues. Per germline, CDR1 SGHKS and CDR2 YYEKEE (reference sequence). CDR3 bases: TGTGCCAGCAGCTTGGGCCTCGGTGTCGTGGGAGCGTTGGGCTACGAGCAGTACTTC. This sequence encodes CASSLGLGVVGALGYEQYF.

In its sample, this clonotype was seen a few times. CDR3 sequence reads: CASRRLAGASLADTQYF. The CDR3, as DNA: TGTGCCAGCAGAAGACTAGCGGGAGCTTCTCTCGCAGATACGCAGTATTTT. This chain connects TRBV6-1 to TRBJ2-3; 12 bases are a match to TRBD2. The length of the CDR3 is 17 residues. Per the germline V gene, CDR1 is MNHNS and CDR2 is SASEGT. V was clipped by 6 bases and J by 4 bases; unmatched bases: 11.

Comments on this clonotype: The junction and the germline gene differ at one end; a read error may be behind it. V gene TRBV6-2 or TRBV6-3 combines with J gene TRBJ2-7, with TRBD2 matching over 12 bases. Germline-derived CDR1 and CDR2 are MNHEY and SVGEGT. This CDR3 comprises 18 residues. The CDR3 DNA is TGTGCCAGCAGTTACCCAATACTAGCGGGAGGAAACTCCTACGATCAGTACTTC. Translation: CASSYPILAGGNSYDQYF.

This chain joins TRBV12-3 or TRBV12-4 and TRBJ1-4; no clear D. The CDR3 extends over 12 amino acids. Trimming took off 2 bases at V and 8 bases at J, with 6 bases between the two ends. CDR3: CASSLMREKLFF. Written as DNA, the CDR3 is TGTGCCAGCAGTTTAATGAGGGAAAAACTGTTTTTT.

The chain carries TRBV19 and TRBJ1-1; a possible D gene is TRBD1 (5 bases). The CDR3 totals 12 residues. Trimming took off 3 bases at V and 4 bases at J, with 6 bases between the two ends. Per the germline V gene, CDR1 is LNHDA and CDR2 is SQIVND (reference sequence). CDR3 bases: TGTGCCAGTAGTATCGGGGCCACTGAAGCTTTCTTT. Protein: CASSIGATEAFF.

This clonotype was recorded a few times. The chain joins TRBV10-3 to TRBJ1-2, with D perhaps matching TRBD1 (5 bases). Between the trimmed V and J ends, which lost 0 bases and 4 bases, there was a span of 6 bases. The CDR3 sequence is 13 residues long. Germline V gene lookup returns CDR1 ENHRY and CDR2 SYGVKD. The CDR3 here is CAISESRGYGYTF. As DNA, the CDR3 is TGTGCCATCAGTGAGTCGAGGGGCTATGGCTACACCTTC.

The chain joins TRBV20-1 to TRBJ2-5; 8 nucleotides line up with TRBD2. This CDR3 is built from 14 residues. Germline CDR1 is DFQATT and CDR2 is SNEGSKA (reference sequence). Trimming cost V 3 bases and J 1 base; bases outside gene matches: 4. DNA for the CDR3: TGCAGTGCTAGGGACACTAGCGGCCAAGAGACCCAGTACTTC. It specifies CSARDTSGQETQYF.

CDR3 sequence: CASSSWGGEAFF. Here the CDR3 DNA reads TGTGCCAGCAGCTCCTGGGGGGGTGAAGCTTTCTTT. The V gene is TRBV7-2, the J gene TRBJ1-1; tentatively, D is TRBD1 (5 bases). Germline values: CDR1 SGHTA, CDR2 FQGNSA. Trimming removed 4 bases at V and 7 bases at J, with 10 bases between. The CDR3 runs 12 residues.

This clonotype was seen a few times. The chain links TRBV27 to TRBJ2-1; 9 bases agree with TRBD2. The CDR3 is 14 amino acids. Trimming removed 4 bases from V and 6 bases from J; junction bases left unmatched: 4. Germline V gives CDR1 MNHEY, CDR2 SMNVEV (reference sequence). The CDR3 here is CASSYPSGTNEQFF. In nucleotides, the CDR3 is TGTGCCAGCAGTTACCCTAGCGGGACCAATGAGCAGTTCTTC.

V is TRBV5-6 and J is TRBJ1-4; D perhaps matches TRBD1 (5 bases). Germline CDR1 SGHDT, CDR2 YYEEEE. CDR3 length equals 14 residues. The ends were cut back, 4 bases at V and 4 bases at J, with 11 bases in the middle. The CDR3 DNA follows: TGTGCCAGCAGCACCCGGGACGGTAATGAAAAACTGTTTTTT. This sequence encodes CASSTRDGNEKLFF.

This chain connects TRBV12-3 or TRBV12-4 to TRBJ2-7; 7 bases match TRBD1. V lost 7 bases to trimming and J lost 3 bases; unmatched junction nucleotides: 9. The CDR3 spans 14 residues. The CDR3 loop reads CASTQGGPYYEQYF. Written as DNA, the CDR3 is TGTGCCAGCACCCAAGGGGGCCCTTACTACGAGCAGTACTTC.

This sequence joins TRBV20-1 and TRBJ2-7, with a weak D call TRBD1 (6 bases). Germline CDR1 reads DFQATT; CDR2 reads SNEGSKA (reference sequence). Trimming shortened V by 3 bases and J by 5 bases, and 20 bases separated the two germline ends. The CDR3 sequence is 15 residues long. The CDR3 DNA reads TGCAGTGCTAGCCGAACCACAGGGTTTAACCACGAGCAGTACTTC. It specifies CSASRTTGFNHEQYF.

This sequence joins TRBV12-3 or TRBV12-4 and TRBJ1-1; 7 bases align to TRBD1. This CDR3 has 16 residues. The trim removed 0 bases at V and 0 bases at J, leaving 4 bases unmatched. CDR3 sequence (DNA): TGTGCCAGCAGTTTAGCCTCACAGGGGTTGAACACTGAAGCTTTCTTT. Translated: CASSLASQGLNTEAFF.

The chain links TRBV4-1 to TRBJ2-7; D might be TRBD1 or TRBD2, each matching 7 bases. Trimming took 3 bases from V and 7 from J, leaving 22 bases between them. CDR3 size: 16 residues. Germline V gene sequence: CDR1 MGHRA, CDR2 YSYEKL. The CDR3 DNA reads as TGCGCCAGCAGCCAGGAAGCGGGACAGCAACCCTGGGAGCAGTACTTC. Translation gives CASSQEAGQQPWEQYF.

In this sample, this clonotype turned up many times. The V call is TRBV20-1, the J call TRBJ2-7; perhaps D is TRBD1 or TRBD2 (5 bases each). CDR1 and CDR2 (germline): DFQATT, SNEGSKA (reference sequence). The V and J ends lost 0 bases and 2 bases respectively, with 11 bases between them. This CDR3 has 14 residues. This chain's CDR3 is CSARDAGATYEQYF. CDR3 nucleotides: TGCAGTGCTAGAGATGCCGGGGCTACCTACGAGCAGTACTTC.

This clonotype occurred once. The rearrangement links TRBV20-1 to TRBJ2-5; 10 bases align to TRBD1. Gene TRBJ2-7 matches the end of the DNA better, so the J call may be wrong. Germline CDR1 DFQATT, CDR2 SNEGSKA (reference sequence). The CDR3 is 13 amino acids. The CDR3 is CSANLDRGTEQYF. CDR3 coding DNA: TGCAGTGCTAATTTGGACAGGGGGACCGAGCAGTACTTC.

The CDR3 region has the DNA TGCAGTGCCAAAGGACCCACGGGCACAGATACGCAGTATTTT. Its protein product is CSAKGPTGTDTQYF. The rearrangement joins TRBV20-1 to TRBJ2-3; no clear D. V shed 6 bases and J shed 1 base, with 14 bases lying between them. Germline lookup yields CDR1 DFQATT and CDR2 SNEGSKA (reference sequence). This CDR3 contains 14 residues.

This chain connects TRBV7-2 to TRBJ1-2, with a possible D match to TRBD1 (6 bases). Trimming pared 7 bases from V and 2 bases from J, leaving 11 bases between. This CDR3 is built from 13 residues. Per the germline V gene, CDR1 is SGHTA and CDR2 is FQGNSA. CDR3 sequence: CASNSQGNYGYTF. Here the CDR3 DNA reads TGTGCCAGCAACTCGCAGGGGAACTATGGCTACACCTTC. Filled out from reference TRBV7-2 and TRBJ1-2, the complete variable domain reads GAGVSQSPSNKVTEKGKDVELRCDPISGHTALYWYRQSLGQGLEFLIYFQGNSAPDKSGLPSDRFSAERTGGSVSTLTIQRTQQEDSAVYLCASNSQGNYGYTFGSGTRLTVV.

The chain is built from TRBV2 and TRBJ2-5; 7 positions agree with TRBD1. The length of the CDR3 is 15 residues. Germline V gives CDR1 SNHLY, CDR2 FYNNEI. J gave up 0 bases and V 3 bases, and 4 bases lay outside the gene matches. This chain's CDR3 is CASSEGRGYQETQYF. The CDR3 DNA reads as TGTGCCAGCAGTGAGGGCAGGGGGTACCAAGAGACCCAGTACTTC.

The sample holds a few counts of this clonotype. J is TRBJ2-1 and V is TRBV4-1; unclear D gene. In germline, CDR1 is MGHRA, CDR2 YSYEKL. The CDR3 extends over 13 amino acids. With 1 base removed from V and 7 bases from J, the gap between germline ends came to 8 bases. CDR3: CASSQGLLNEQFF. Here the CDR3 DNA reads TGCGCCAGCAGCCAAGGACTCCTTAATGAGCAGTTCTTC.

This clonotype was detected ten times or more. The chain joins TRBV29-1 to TRBJ2-1; D may be TRBD1 or TRBD2 (5 bases each). The V end was cut by 6 bases, the J end by 5 bases, with 8 bases between. Germline V gene data show CDR1 as SQVTM and CDR2 as ANQGSEA. The CDR3 contains 11 residues. The CDR3 DNA is TGCAGCGTGGGGGTAGACAATGAGCAGTTCTTC. Translated: CSVGVDNEQFF.

A few counts support this clonotype. The DNA of the CDR3 is TGTGCCAGCAGACCCCGGTTCCTAGCGGGGCGCTCCTACAATGAGCAGTACTTC. Translating gives CASRPRFLAGRSYNEQYF. The chain couples TRBV7-2 to TRBJ2-1; the match to TRBD2 covers 9 bases. The better agreement between TRBJ2-7 and the DNA end casts doubt on the J call. This CDR3 region has 18 residues. CDR1 is SGHTA and CDR2 is FQGNSA in the germline V gene.

V usage is TRBV19 and J usage is TRBJ2-3, with 11 bases fitting TRBD2. Germline CDR1 LNHDA, CDR2 SQIVND (reference sequence). V dropped 4 bases and J dropped 7; count of bases not matched to a gene: 13. This CDR3 region has 17 residues. CDR3 nucleotides: TGTGCCAGTAGTACTCCAAGTTCGGGACTAGCGGCGAATACGCAGTATTTT. It codes for CASSTPSSGLAANTQYF.

This chain connects TRBV7-9 to TRBJ2-7; D ambiguous. The J call may be wrong; the DNA end is better matched by TRBJ2-5. Germline CDR1 is SEHNR and CDR2 is FQNEAQ (reference sequence). The CDR3 is 11 amino acids. The CDR3 region has the DNA TGTGCCAGCAGCCCTTTCCAGACCCAGTACTTC. This sequence encodes CASSPFQTQYF.

This clonotype turned up a few times. The CDR3: CASSKSPGQNNSPLHF. CDR3 nucleotides: TGTGCCAGCAGTAAGAGTCCGGGACAGAACAATTCACCCCTCCACTTT. This chain joins TRBV6-6 and TRBJ1-6; the match to TRBD1 covers 7 bases. J gave up 7 bases and V 5 bases, and 11 bases lay outside the gene matches. Germline V gene lookup returns CDR1 MNHNY and CDR2 SVGAGI (reference sequence). The CDR3 extends over 16 amino acids.